Each of the 3 T cell receptor beta chains below was sequenced from the same sample in a study of T cells and Merkel cell carcinoma outcomes. The data were produced by immunoSEQ multiplex PCR, yet TCRdb's version contains in-frame clones alone and is incomplete. The sample yields roughly 7,000 clones, roughly 91% seen once. Sequenced sample: tumor tissue from Merkel cell carcinoma. The receptors stem from a human donor with Merkel cell carcinoma.

V and J are TRBV20-1 and TRBJ2-7; a possible D gene is TRBD1 (6 bases). The CDR3 totals 11 residues. Looked up from germline, CDR1 is DFQATT and CDR2 is SNEGSKA (reference sequence). Between the trimmed V and J ends, which lost 8 bases and 7 bases, there was a span of 15 bases. The CDR3 loop reads CSPLQGREQYF. CDR3 in DNA: TGCAGTCCCCTTCAGGGGCGAGAGCAGTACTTC.

This clone occurred once. The V and J genes are TRBV6-1 and TRBJ2-5; 7 bases align to TRBD1. V was pared by 8 bases and J by 5 bases, with 11 bases of the junction left unmatched. Germline V gene sequence: CDR1 MNHNS, CDR2 SASEGT. The CDR3 spans 14 residues. CDR3: CASRSQGMGETQYF. The CDR3 DNA reads as TGTGCCAGCCGATCACAGGGGATGGGGGAGACCCAGTACTTC.

This clone showed up just once. J is TRBJ2-5 and V is TRBV5-6; TRBD1 agrees at 11 bases. Germline lookup yields CDR1 SGHDT and CDR2 YYEEEE. J was trimmed by 4 bases and V by 2 bases; bases with no gene match: 7. This CDR3 spans 16 amino acids. CDR3 in DNA: TGTGCCAGCAGCTTCGATCGGACAGGGGGCAGAGAGACCCAGTACTTC. Residues: CASSFDRTGGRETQYF. The full variable domain, completed using reference TRBV5-6 and TRBJ2-5, is DAGVTQSPTHLIKTRGQQVTLRCSPKSGHDTVSWYQQALGQGPQFIFQYYEEEERQRGNFPDRFSGHQFPNYSSELNVNALLLGDSALYLCASSFDRTGGRETQYFGPGTRLLVL.